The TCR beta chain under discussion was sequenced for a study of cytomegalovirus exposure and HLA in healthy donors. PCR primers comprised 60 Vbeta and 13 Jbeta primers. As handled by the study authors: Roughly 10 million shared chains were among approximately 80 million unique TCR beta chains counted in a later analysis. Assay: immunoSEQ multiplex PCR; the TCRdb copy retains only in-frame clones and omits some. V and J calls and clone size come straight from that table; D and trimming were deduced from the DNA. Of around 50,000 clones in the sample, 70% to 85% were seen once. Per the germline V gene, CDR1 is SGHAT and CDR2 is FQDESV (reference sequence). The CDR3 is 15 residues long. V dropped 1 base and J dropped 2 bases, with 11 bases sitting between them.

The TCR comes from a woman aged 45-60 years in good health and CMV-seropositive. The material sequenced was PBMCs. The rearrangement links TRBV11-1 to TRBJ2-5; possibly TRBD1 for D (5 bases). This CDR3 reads CASSLGGKGQETQYF. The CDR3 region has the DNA TGTGCCAGCAGCTTAGGTGGAAAGGGGCAAGAGACCCAGTACTTC.